The 4 T cell receptor beta chains below were found in one sample sequenced in a study of blood T cell repertoires in COVID-19. The assay was immunoSEQ multiplex PCR, and TCRdb's table has in-frame clones only and misses some. The sample records roughly 170,000 clones, around 80% being singletons. Sequencing used peripheral blood. The receptors come from a human donor in a cohort sampled during active COVID-19.

The chain employs TRBV5-1 and TRBJ2-3; 9 positions agree with TRBD2. The trim removed 3 bases at V and 0 bases at J, leaving 5 bases unmatched. Germline V gives CDR1 SGHRS, CDR2 YFSETQ. The CDR3 is made up of 16 amino acids. CDR3 nucleotides: TGCGCCAGCAGCTCAGGGACTAGCCTTAGCACAGATACGCAGTATTTT. Residues: CASSSGTSLSTDTQYF.

The rearrangement uses TRBV3-1 (or the pseudogene TRBV3-2) and TRBJ1-4; 8 bases line up with TRBD1. The ends lost 2 bases at V and 3 bases at J; junction bases unmatched: 8. Germline V gives CDR1 LGHDT, CDR2 YNNKEL (reference sequence). The length of the CDR3 is 17 residues. CDR3 nucleotides: TGTGCCAGCAGCCAAAGCGCAGGGGGCATGGCTAATGAAAAACTGTTTTTT. It yields the protein CASSQSAGGMANEKLFF.

This chain uses TRBV5-5 with TRBJ2-7, with a tentative D call TRBD2 (5 bases). The germline V gene encodes CDR1 SGHKS and CDR2 YYEKEE (reference sequence). Trimming left V 2 bases short and J 2 bases short, with 14 bases between. This CDR3 is 15 amino acids long. This CDR3 is CASSFTLEFTYEQYF. In DNA form, the CDR3 reads TGTGCCAGCAGCTTCACACTAGAGTTCACCTACGAGCAGTACTTC. The entire variable domain, with the rest obtained from reference TRBV5-5 and TRBJ2-7, is as follows: DAGVTQSPTHLIKTRGQQVTLRCSPISGHKSVSWYQQVLGQGPQFIFQYYEKEERGRGNFPDRFSARQFPNYSSELNVNALLLGDSALYLCASSFTLEFTYEQYFGPGTRLTVT.

The chain carries TRBV2 and TRBJ1-1; 7 nucleotides align to TRBD1. The CDR3 loop spans 14 amino acids. Germline-derived CDR1 and CDR2 are SNHLY and FYNNEI. The trim removed 4 bases at V and 11 bases at J, leaving 13 bases unmatched. For the CDR3, the DNA is TGTGCCAGCAGTGGGGACAGCTTTTACCGGGGGGCTTTCTTT. The encoded protein is CASSGDSFYRGAFF.